The present T cell receptor beta chain was sequenced within a study of shared clonotypes between healthy human individuals. Study-level points and caveats: Rarefaction revealed incomplete sorted-subset sequencing despite large depth.

Measured with immunoSEQ multiplex PCR; TCRdb has only the in-frame clones, and not every one. The sample shows roughly 2 million clones, 95% of them seen only once. Trimming cost V 3 bases and J 2 bases; bases outside gene matches: 4. Germline CDR1 is SGHRS and CDR2 is YFSETQ. There are 14 residues in the CDR3. Healthy HIV-negative adults without recent acute infections or vaccinations served as donors. As concerns this clone: Its specificity is not known.

The TCR comes from a man between 18 and 29 years old in good health. The chain employs TRBV5-1 and TRBJ1-1; 7 positions agree with TRBD1. Sequencing input: naive CD4+ T cells sorted from blood. Described subset: CD45RA+ positively selected. The CDR3 here is CASSSGQYNTEAFF. The CDR3 DNA reads TGCGCCAGCAGCTCGGGACAGTACAACACTGAAGCTTTCTTT.